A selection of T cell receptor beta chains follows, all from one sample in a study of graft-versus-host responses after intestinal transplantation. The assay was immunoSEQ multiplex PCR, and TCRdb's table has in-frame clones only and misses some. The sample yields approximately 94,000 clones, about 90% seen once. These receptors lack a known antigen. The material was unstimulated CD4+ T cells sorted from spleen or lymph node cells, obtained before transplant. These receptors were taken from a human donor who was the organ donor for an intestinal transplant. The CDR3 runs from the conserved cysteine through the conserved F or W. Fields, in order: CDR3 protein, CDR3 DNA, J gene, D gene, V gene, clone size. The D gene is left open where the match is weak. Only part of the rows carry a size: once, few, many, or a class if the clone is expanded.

cdr3_aa: CASSMRRTTYEQYF; cdr3_nt: TGTGCCAGTAGTATGAGGAGGACAACCTACGAGCAGTACTTC; j_call: TRBJ2-7; d_call: .; v_call: TRBV19; clone_size: .
cdr3_aa: CASSLFLGGQPQHF; cdr3_nt: TGTGCCAGCAGTTTATTTTTAGGAGGTCAGCCCCAGCATTTT; j_call: TRBJ1-5; d_call: .; v_call: TRBV27; clone_size: .
cdr3_aa: CASSSSSGTYNEQFF; cdr3_nt: TGTGCCAGCAGCTCATCCTCCGGGACCTACAATGAGCAGTTCTTC; j_call: TRBJ2-1; d_call: .; v_call: TRBV7-3; clone_size: .
cdr3_aa: CASSSQGAPMGNEQFF; cdr3_nt: TGCGCCAGCAGCTCACAGGGGGCCCCCATGGGCAATGAGCAGTTCTTC; j_call: TRBJ2-1; d_call: TRBD1; v_call: TRBV5-1; clone_size: .
cdr3_aa: CASSVSGGAETQYF; cdr3_nt: TGTGCCAGCAGTGTAAGCGGGGGGGCCGAGACCCAGTACTTC; j_call: TRBJ2-5; d_call: TRBD2; v_call: TRBV6-1; clone_size: once
cdr3_aa: CASSLAGGVIDTQYF; cdr3_nt: TGTGCCAGCAGCTTGGCCGGGGGGGTGATAGATACGCAGTATTTT; j_call: TRBJ2-3; d_call: TRBD2; v_call: TRBV5-4; clone_size: .
cdr3_aa: CASRRDSGGNQPQHF; cdr3_nt: TGTGCCAGTAGGAGGGACAGCGGGGGAAATCAGCCCCAGCATTTT; j_call: TRBJ1-5; d_call: TRBD1; v_call: TRBV19; clone_size: few
cdr3_aa: CASSTGQVYSPLHF; cdr3_nt: TGTGCCAGCAGCACGGGACAGGTTTATTCACCCCTCCACTTT; j_call: TRBJ1-6; d_call: TRBD1; v_call: TRBV5-8; clone_size: .
cdr3_aa: CASSPTGDETQYF; cdr3_nt: TGTGCCAGCTCACCAACAGGGGACGAGACCCAGTACTTC; j_call: TRBJ2-5; d_call: TRBD1; v_call: TRBV18; clone_size: once
cdr3_aa: CASSQWDRGFETQYF; cdr3_nt: TGTGCCAGCAGCCAGTGGGACAGGGGTTTCGAGACCCAGTACTTC; j_call: TRBJ2-5; d_call: TRBD1; v_call: TRBV14; clone_size: .
cdr3_aa: CASRRLGQFTDTQYF; cdr3_nt: TGTGCCAGCAGGCGCCTGGGACAGTTCACAGATACGCAGTATTTT; j_call: TRBJ2-3; d_call: TRBD1; v_call: TRBV6-5; clone_size: once
cdr3_aa: CASSLTGGTNGLQTQYF; cdr3_nt: TGTGCCAGCAGCTTAACCGGGGGGACTAACGGCTTGCAGACCCAGTACTTC; j_call: TRBJ2-5; d_call: TRBD2; v_call: TRBV7-3; clone_size: .
cdr3_aa: CASSPGGGTNYGYTF; cdr3_nt: TGTGCCAGCAGTCCTGGCGGGGGTACGAACTATGGCTACACCTTC; j_call: TRBJ1-2; d_call: .; v_call: TRBV6-6; clone_size: .
cdr3_aa: CASSTRTGNQPQHF; cdr3_nt: TGTGCCAGTAGTACCCGGACGGGAAATCAGCCCCAGCATTTT; j_call: TRBJ1-5; d_call: .; v_call: TRBV19; clone_size: .
cdr3_aa: CASSEVDARETQYF; cdr3_nt: TGTGCCAGCAGTGAAGTCGACGCTCGGGAGACCCAGTACTTC; j_call: TRBJ2-5; d_call: .; v_call: TRBV6-1; clone_size: .
cdr3_aa: CASSDGGAPTRQPQHF; cdr3_nt: TGTGCCAGCAGCGACGGAGGGGCGCCGACTCGACAGCCCCAGCATTTT; j_call: TRBJ1-5; d_call: .; v_call: TRBV28; clone_size: .
cdr3_aa: CATPPDRGFQPQHF; cdr3_nt: TGTGCTACCCCCCCGGACAGGGGATTTCAGCCCCAGCATTTT; j_call: TRBJ1-5; d_call: TRBD1; v_call: TRBV12-5; clone_size: .
cdr3_aa: CASSFSGTASNEKLFF; cdr3_nt: TGTGCCAGCAGCTTCTCCGGGACGGCAAGTAATGAAAAACTGTTTTTT; j_call: TRBJ1-4; d_call: .; v_call: TRBV7-9; clone_size: .
cdr3_aa: CASSLEVLTDTQYF; cdr3_nt: TGCGCCAGCAGCTTGGAGGTACTCACAGATACGCAGTATTTT; j_call: TRBJ2-3; d_call: .; v_call: TRBV5-1; clone_size: .
cdr3_aa: CASSPPSLTKPGNEQFF; cdr3_nt: TGTGCCAGCTCACCACCCTCTCTTACTAAACCGGGCAATGAGCAGTTCTTC; j_call: TRBJ2-1; d_call: .; v_call: TRBV18; clone_size: .
cdr3_aa: CASSQSPTANTEAFF; cdr3_nt: TGCGCCAGCAGCCAAAGTCCTACGGCGAACACTGAAGCTTTCTTT; j_call: TRBJ1-1; d_call: .; v_call: TRBV4-1; clone_size: once
cdr3_aa: CASSVTGGGTEAFF; cdr3_nt: TGTGCCAGCAGTGTGACAGGGGGAGGAACTGAAGCTTTCTTT; j_call: TRBJ1-1; d_call: TRBD1; v_call: TRBV25-1; clone_size: .
cdr3_aa: CASSYLGAFEGGPQHF; cdr3_nt: TGTGCCAGCAGTTACTTGGGAGCCTTCGAGGGGGGGCCCCAGCATTTT; j_call: TRBJ1-5; d_call: .; v_call: TRBV6-6; clone_size: .
cdr3_aa: CASTDRGDTGELFF; cdr3_nt: TGTGCCAGTACCGACAGGGGGGACACCGGGGAGCTGTTTTTT; j_call: TRBJ2-2; d_call: TRBD1; v_call: TRBV19; clone_size: .
cdr3_aa: CASSQGSTGVSYEQYF; cdr3_nt: TGCGCCAGCAGCCAAGGTTCGACAGGAGTATCCTACGAGCAGTACTTC; j_call: TRBJ2-7; d_call: .; v_call: TRBV4-1; clone_size: .
cdr3_aa: CASSLSGPRGQGRIETQYF; cdr3_nt: TGTGCCAGCAGCTTATCGGGCCCTAGGGGACAGGGCCGGATAGAGACCCAGTACTTC; j_call: TRBJ2-5; d_call: TRBD1; v_call: TRBV7-2; clone_size: .
cdr3_aa: CASSNTDGTDTQYF; cdr3_nt: TGTGCCAGCTCCAACACCGATGGCACAGATACGCAGTATTTT; j_call: TRBJ2-3; d_call: .; v_call: TRBV18; clone_size: .
cdr3_aa: CASSLEGGTGAPGLFF; cdr3_nt: TGTGCCAGCAGCTTAGAGGGGGGGACAGGGGCGCCGGGACTGTTTTTT; j_call: TRBJ1-4; d_call: TRBD1; v_call: TRBV7-2; clone_size: .
cdr3_aa: CASSRDREDTEAFF; cdr3_nt: TGTGCCAGCTCTCGGGACAGGGAGGACACTGAAGCTTTCTTT; j_call: TRBJ1-1; d_call: TRBD1; v_call: TRBV9; clone_size: .
cdr3_aa: CASSLSLSRTDTQYF; cdr3_nt: TGTGCCAGCAGCTTGAGTCTCAGCCGCACAGATACGCAGTATTTT; j_call: TRBJ2-3; d_call: .; v_call: TRBV5-4; clone_size: .
cdr3_aa: CASSETGTSGRETQYF; cdr3_nt: TGTGCCAGCAGTGAAACGGGGACTAGCGGGAGAGAGACCCAGTACTTC; j_call: TRBJ2-5; d_call: TRBD2; v_call: TRBV6-1; clone_size: few
cdr3_aa: CASGSTGPNTEAFF; cdr3_nt: TGTGCCAGCGGATCAACAGGGCCGAACACTGAAGCTTTCTTT; j_call: TRBJ1-1; d_call: .; v_call: TRBV27; clone_size: .
cdr3_aa: CASFHWYSKQSRANVLTF; cdr3_nt: TGTGCCAGCTTTCATTGGTACTCAAAACAAAGTCGGGCCAACGTCCTGACTTTC; j_call: TRBJ2-6; d_call: .; v_call: TRBV9; clone_size: .
cdr3_aa: CASSDGGGVDTQYF; cdr3_nt: TGTGCCAGCAGTGACGGCGGGGGGGTTGATACGCAGTATTTT; j_call: TRBJ2-3; d_call: TRBD2; v_call: TRBV6-1; clone_size: .
cdr3_aa: CASSKRGQGFFRVYEKLFF; cdr3_nt: TGTGCCAGCAGCAAAAGGGGACAGGGTTTTTTTCGGGTTTATGAAAAACTGTTTTTT; j_call: TRBJ1-4; d_call: .; v_call: TRBV21-1; clone_size: .
cdr3_aa: CSALEGAEAFF; cdr3_nt: TGCAGCGCGCTCGAGGGGGCTGAAGCTTTCTTT; j_call: TRBJ1-1; d_call: .; v_call: TRBV29-1; clone_size: .
cdr3_aa: CASSLTGRNDNEQFF; cdr3_nt: TGTGCCAGCAGCTTGACCGGACGTAATGACAATGAGCAGTTCTTC; j_call: TRBJ2-1; d_call: .; v_call: TRBV11-2; clone_size: .
cdr3_aa: CASSLVAILAGGEDTQYF; cdr3_nt: TGTGCCAGCAGCTTGGTGGCCATCCTAGCGGGGGGAGAAGATACGCAGTATTTT; j_call: TRBJ2-3; d_call: TRBD2; v_call: TRBV5-4; clone_size: .
cdr3_aa: CATRGGSYNSPLHF; cdr3_nt: TGTGCCACCAGGGGGGGTTCCTATAATTCACCCCTCCACTTT; j_call: TRBJ1-6; d_call: TRBD1; v_call: TRBV6-6; clone_size: once
cdr3_aa: CASSLSDEKLFF; cdr3_nt: TGTGCCAGCTCACTCTCCGACGAAAAACTGTTTTTT; j_call: TRBJ1-4; d_call: .; v_call: TRBV18; clone_size: few